The present T cell receptor beta chain was sequenced within a study of shared clonotypes between healthy human individuals. Sequencing used immunoSEQ multiplex PCR; TCRdb keeps in-frame clones, though not all of them. Of around 1,100,000 clones listed, approximately 80% are singletons. The germline V and J ends were trimmed by 5 bases and 0 bases, with 8 bases remaining between them. The CDR3 covers 14 residues. From germline, CDR1 is SEHNR and CDR2 FQNEAQ (reference sequence). Study outcomes and limitations: Sampling used blood alone; tissue repertoires probably differ. Memory subsets generally showed smaller estimated richness than naive subsets did.

Remarks on this clone: Its specificity is unknown.

The chain joins TRBV7-9 to TRBJ1-5; D unclear. The source material was memory CD4+ T cells from PBMCs. Subset described: CD45RA-negative fraction. The source is a man younger than 30 in good health. Some clones in this sample may be carry-over from other donors' samples. The DNA of the CDR3 is TGTGCCAGCAGCCGGGGAGATAGCAATCAGCCCCAGCATTTT. Translating gives CASSRGDSNQPQHF.